This T cell receptor beta chain was sequenced in a study of CD8 T cells in Susac syndrome. TCR beta sequencing was performed on blood CD8+ and CD4+ T cells. TEMRA cells were enriched by FACS, while CD8+ and CD4+ T cells were obtained through a negative isolation that was performed magnetically. This CDR3 comprises 16 residues. V was clipped by 5 bases and J by 1 base; unmatched bases: 11. Germline V gene data show CDR1 as MNHEY and CDR2 as SMNVEV (reference sequence). It was with random hexamers that about 0.45 to 1 ug RNA was reverse transcribed. TCRdb reanalysed the immunoSEQ multiplex PCR reads using MiXCR and keeps one entry per CDR3 protein. The data hold 330,000 or so distinct CDR3 sequences, with 89% observed a single time.

This TCR was sampled from a human donor with multiple sclerosis. Sequencing was performed on CD8+ T cells from PBMCs. This chain connects TRBV27 to TRBJ2-7; TRBD1 agrees at 7 bases. This CDR3 is CASSPSLGTESYEQYF. As DNA, the CDR3 is TGTGCCAGCAGTCCATCCCTCGGGACAGAGTCCTACGAGCAGTACTTC.